The rows below give T cell receptor beta chains drawn from one sample of a study of T cell responses to AZD1222 COVID-19 vaccine. TCRdb's table, derived via immunoSEQ multiplex PCR, lists solely in-frame clones and lacks some. The repertoire holds approximately 100,000 clones, with about 92% as singletons. Sequencing was performed on peripheral blood, taken on day 0 of AZD1222 vaccination. These receptor sequences come from an adult in good health. Each CDR3 is given with its conserved first and last residue. The order of the fields is D gene, J gene, V gene, clone size, CDR3 length, CDR3 protein, CDR3 DNA. The D gene is left open where the match is weak. Rows give clone size only sometimes, using once, few, many, or a class for an expanded clone.

.,TRBJ2-1,TRBV9,.,15,CASSASHNRLQEQFF,TGTGCCAGCAGCGCCTCCCATAATCGCTTGCAAGAGCAGTTCTTC
.,TRBJ1-2,TRBV5-6,.,15,CASSARDGAYYGYTF,TGTGCCAGCAGCGCCCGGGACGGAGCTTACTATGGCTACACCTTC
.,TRBJ1-6,TRBV7-9,once,15,CASSLSGAKGSPLHF,TGTGCCAGCAGCCTATCCGGGGCTAAGGGTTCACCCCTCCACTTT
.,TRBJ2-1,TRBV9,.,16,CASSPPDGSSYNEQFF,TGTGCCAGCAGCCCACCGGACGGGAGCTCCTACAATGAGCAGTTCTTC
TRBD1,TRBJ1-1,TRBV30,.,13,CAFRGQGGPEAFF,TGTGCCTTTAGAGGACAGGGGGGACCTGAAGCTTTCTTT
TRBD1,TRBJ1-3,TRBV5-1,.,16,CASSLAGTASGNTIYF,TGCGCCAGCAGCTTGGCGGGGACAGCCTCTGGAAACACCATATATTTT
.,TRBJ1-1,TRBV25-1,.,13,CASSESPNTEAFF,TGTGCCAGCAGTGAATCCCCGAACACTGAAGCTTTCTTT
.,TRBJ1-5,TRBV6-1,few,17,CASSEGGGGYSNQPQHF,TGTGCCAGCAGTGAAGGGGGCGGAGGATATAGCAATCAGCCCCAGCATTTT
.,TRBJ2-2,TRBV5-1,.,16,CASSLVEGGNTGELFF,TGCGCCAGCAGCTTGGTAGAGGGTGGAAACACCGGGGAGCTGTTTTTT
TRBD1,TRBJ2-7,TRBV5-5,.,19,CASSSHLYGGTGVSYEQYF,TGTGCCAGCAGTTCTCACCTCTATGGCGGGACAGGGGTCTCCTACGAGCAGTACTTC
TRBD2,TRBJ2-1,TRBV6-5,.,15,CASNRLAGVYNEQFF,TGTGCCAGCAATCGACTAGCGGGAGTCTACAATGAGCAGTTCTTC
TRBD2,TRBJ2-1,TRBV6-6,.,13,CATRGREKHEQFF,TGTGCCACACGAGGGAGGGAGAAGCATGAGCAGTTCTTC
.,TRBJ2-1,TRBV5-1,.,16,CASSLEAGQSDNEQFF,TGCGCCAGCAGCTTGGAGGCAGGACAAAGTGACAATGAGCAGTTCTTC
TRBD1,TRBJ1-1,TRBV2,.,14,CASSEGTDTTEAFF,TGTGCCAGCAGTGAGGGGACAGATACCACTGAAGCTTTCTTT
.,TRBJ1-2,TRBV2,few,13,CASMGREPYGYTF,TGTGCCAGCATGGGAAGGGAGCCCTATGGCTACACCTTC
.,TRBJ1-1,TRBV30,few,13,CAWSIQGSAEAFF,TGTGCCTGGAGTATACAGGGATCGGCTGAAGCTTTCTTT
.,TRBJ2-2,TRBV6-2/TRBV6-3,.,14,CASSYRITTGELFF,TGTGCCAGCAGTTACCGCATAACCACCGGGGAGCTGTTTTTT
TRBD2,TRBJ2-5,TRBV4-2,.,18,CASSHPTSGGPYQETQYF,TGTGCCAGCAGCCATCCGACTAGCGGGGGCCCGTACCAAGAGACCCAGTACTTC
.,TRBJ1-2,TRBV28,.,12,CASSTTGYGYTF,TGTGCCAGCAGCACCACAGGGTACGGCTACACCTTC
TRBD1,TRBJ2-2,TRBV2,.,15,CASSGTGRNTGELFF,TGTGCCAGCAGTGGGACAGGGAGGAACACCGGGGAGCTGTTTTTT
.,TRBJ2-2,TRBV2,once,16,CASSRYRDANTGELFF,TGTGCCAGCAGTCGTTACAGGGATGCGAACACCGGGGAGCTGTTTTTT
.,TRBJ2-1,TRBV15,.,15,CATSRDQRKGGEQFF,TGTGCCACCAGCAGAGACCAGAGAAAGGGTGGTGAGCAGTTCTTC
.,TRBJ2-7,TRBV4-1,.,15,CASSQSDRPTYEQYF,TGCGCCAGCAGCCAATCCGACAGGCCCACCTACGAGCAGTACTTC
.,TRBJ2-7,TRBV7-2,.,11,CASSLSHEQYF,TGTGCCAGCAGCTTATCGCACGAGCAGTACTTC
.,TRBJ1-4,TRBV5-6,.,16,CASSPGTGRGNEKLFF,TGTGCCAGCAGCCCCGGGACGGGAAGGGGTAATGAAAAACTGTTTTTT
TRBD1,TRBJ2-5,TRBV3-1/TRBV3-2,.,15,CASSLAGTDKETQYF,TGTGCCAGCAGCCTTGCCGGGACAGATAAAGAGACCCAGTACTTC
.,TRBJ2-7,TRBV3-1/TRBV3-2,.,15,CASRPATGRSYEQYF,TGTGCCAGCAGACCCGCCACAGGACGCTCCTACGAGCAGTACTTC
.,TRBJ2-1,TRBV7-2,.,16,CASSLARGSSYNEQFF,TGTGCCAGCAGCCTGGCTAGGGGGAGCTCCTACAATGAGCAGTTCTTC
.,TRBJ1-5,TRBV11-2,.,15,CASSSAQGYNQPQHF,TGTGCCAGCAGCTCAGCCCAGGGTTACAATCAGCCCCAGCATTTT
.,TRBJ1-1,TRBV24-1,.,13,CATSDLGRHQAFF,TGTGCCACCAGTGATTTGGGCAGGCACCAAGCTTTCTTT
.,TRBJ2-5,TRBV18,.,17,CASSPREGDHMKETQYF,TGTGCCAGCTCACCAAGGGAAGGGGACCATATGAAAGAGACCCAGTACTTC
.,TRBJ2-6,TRBV15,.,19,CATSRERGVREAGANVLTF,TGTGCCACCAGCAGAGAGAGGGGGGTGAGGGAGGCCGGGGCCAACGTCCTGACTTTC
.,TRBJ1-6,TRBV7-4,.,20,CASTQLSGPRFISYNSPLHF,TGTGCCAGCACCCAGCTCTCAGGGCCCAGGTTTATTTCCTATAATTCACCCCTCCACTTT
.,TRBJ2-2,TRBV9,.,17,CASSASGPRAGTGELFF,TGTGCCAGCAGCGCCTCCGGGCCACGGGCGGGCACCGGGGAGCTGTTTTTT
.,TRBJ1-3,TRBV7-3,.,13,CASSLFPGNTIYF,TGTGCCAGCAGCTTATTCCCTGGAAACACCATATATTTT
TRBD1,TRBJ1-1,TRBV9,.,14,CASSGDSLNTEAFF,TGTGCCAGCAGCGGGGACAGTCTGAACACTGAAGCTTTCTTT
TRBD2,TRBJ2-1,TRBV5-1,.,13,CASRQFSGDEQFF,TGCGCCAGCAGGCAATTTAGCGGGGATGAGCAGTTCTTC
TRBD2,TRBJ2-3,TRBV29-1,.,13,CSVKREDTDTQYF,TGCAGCGTGAAGCGGGAGGATACGGATACGCAGTATTTT
.,TRBJ1-5,TRBV7-9,few,13,CASSQGDNQPQHF,TGTGCCAGCAGTCAGGGAGACAATCAGCCCCAGCATTTT
.,TRBJ1-1,TRBV19,.,16,CASSTRQVGFGTEAFF,TGTGCCAGTAGTACCCGACAGGTTGGGTTTGGCACTGAAGCTTTCTTT
.,TRBJ2-5,TRBV5-1,.,14,CASSLEDSQETQYF,TGCGCCAGCAGCTTGGAAGATAGCCAAGAGACCCAGTACTTC